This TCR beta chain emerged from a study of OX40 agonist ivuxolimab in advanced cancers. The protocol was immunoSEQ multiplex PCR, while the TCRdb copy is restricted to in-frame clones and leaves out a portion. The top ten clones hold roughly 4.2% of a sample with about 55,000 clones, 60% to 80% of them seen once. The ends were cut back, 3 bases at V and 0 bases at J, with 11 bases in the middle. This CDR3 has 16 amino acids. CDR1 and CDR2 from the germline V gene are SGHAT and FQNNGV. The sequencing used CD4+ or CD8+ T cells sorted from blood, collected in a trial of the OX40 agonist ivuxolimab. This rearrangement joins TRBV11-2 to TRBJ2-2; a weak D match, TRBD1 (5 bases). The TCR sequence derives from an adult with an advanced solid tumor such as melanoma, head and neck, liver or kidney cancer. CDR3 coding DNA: TGTGCCAGCAGCTTTGCAGGGTCCGCGAACACCGGGGAGCTGTTTTTT. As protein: CASSFAGSANTGELFF.